These T cell receptor beta chains were read from a single sample in a study of TIL therapy for anti-PD-1-resistant metastatic lung cancer. Using immunoSEQ multiplex PCR, the repertoire was profiled, and TCRdb retains in-frame clones only, with some absent. This table holds 35,000 to 55,000 clones, 70% to 85% found once. The starting material was blood, obtained at baseline. The receptors shown here come from a man between 65 and 85 years old with non-small cell lung cancer. CDR3s include the opening cysteine and the closing phenylalanine or tryptophan. The order of the fields is CDR3 protein, J gene, V gene.

CDR3 protein: CASSLTGYGSPLHF
J gene: TRBJ1-6
V gene: TRBV19

CDR3 protein: CATGGLRNTIYF
J gene: TRBJ1-3
V gene: TRBV28

CDR3 protein: CASSFGGAGPYNEQFF
J gene: TRBJ2-1
V gene: TRBV28

CDR3 protein: CASGRSGGDEQFF
J gene: TRBJ2-1
V gene: TRBV12-5

CDR3 protein: CATRLEQANYGYTF
J gene: TRBJ1-2
V gene: TRBV28

CDR3 protein: CASSIGQGGSYTF
J gene: TRBJ1-2
V gene: TRBV19

CDR3 protein: CASSLDWTSGTYEQYF
J gene: TRBJ2-7
V gene: TRBV28

CDR3 protein: CASSYSDLLGGNTIYF
J gene: TRBJ1-3
V gene: TRBV6-5

CDR3 protein: CASSPRQGVHNEQFF
J gene: TRBJ2-1
V gene: TRBV11-2

CDR3 protein: CASSPPQGASYEQYF
J gene: TRBJ2-7
V gene: TRBV18